The present entry profiles one T cell receptor beta chain with its context. Patients were all untreated before their thyroid surgery. This specimen comes from a study of metastatic and nonmetastatic thyroid tumors. Study at large: Peripheral blood and tumor or nodule samples from malignant and benign thyroid patients were compared.

Germline loops: CDR1 DFQATT, CDR2 SNEGSKA (reference sequence). The CDR3 spans 16 residues. V lost 0 bases, J lost 10 bases, and 15 bases stayed unmatched. TCRdb re-clonotyped the PCR reads through MiXCR. Of tens of thousands of clones listed, roughly 23% are singletons. The sample consisted of blood. This receptor was identified in a male donor with papillary thyroid cancer or a benign thyroid nodule (not recorded which). Some clones in this sample may be carry-over from other donors' samples. This chain links TRBV20-1 with TRBJ2-1; 7 bases map to TRBD2. The CDR3 sequence: CSARDVTSMGVWEQFF. CDR3 bases: TGCAGTGCTAGAGACGTGACTAGCATGGGCGTGTGGGAGCAGTTCTTC.